A single sample gave rise to the 2 T cell receptor beta chains below, sequenced in a study of T cell changes during pregnancy in multiple sclerosis. Method: immunoSEQ multiplex PCR; TCRdb's copy keeps in-frame clones and lacks some. Of tens of thousands of clones in the sample, more than 85% were seen once. The material sequenced was CD8+ T cells from peripheral blood mononuclear cells, taken before pregnancy. All receptors come from a female donor with multiple sclerosis, enrolled in a pregnancy study.

V is TRBV6-5 and J is TRBJ1-5, with 7 bases matching TRBD1. CDR3 length: 14 amino acids. CDR1 is MNHEY and CDR2 is SVGAGI in the germline V gene. J lost 2 bases, V lost 5 bases, and 3 bases had no gene match. CDR3 residues: CASSAGTGNQPQHF. Written as DNA, the CDR3 is TGTGCCAGCAGTGCAGGGACAGGCAATCAGCCCCAGCATTTT.

This sequence joins TRBV2 and TRBJ2-5; D possibly corresponds to TRBD2 (5 bases). From germline, CDR1 is SNHLY and CDR2 FYNNEI. The V end was cut by 8 bases, the J end by 7 bases, with 17 bases between. CDR3 length: 13 residues. CDR3 amino acids: CASCGKVGGTQYF. As DNA, the CDR3 is TGTGCCAGCTGCGGCAAGGTAGGAGGGACCCAGTACTTC.